This T cell receptor (beta chain) was identified during a study of regulatory T cells in long-lasting Graves disease. Documented time point: newly diagnosed GD, antithyroid drugs for less than 3 months. From PBMCs, RNA was extracted and then used to make the TCR library. HTBI primers from iRepertoire and Arm-PCR of CDR3 regions yielded the TCR beta libraries. TCRdb used MiXCR to reprocess the multiplex PCR reads, holding one entry per CDR3 protein. The data contain about 470,000 distinct CDR3 sequences, more than 12% of them singletons. Germline CDR1 reads MDHEN; CDR2 reads SYDVKM. CDR3 length: 13 residues. V was clipped by 7 bases and J by 9 bases, with 15 bases between them. These same data were also listed under a study on T cells in Graves' hyperthyroidism and ophthalmopathy. From that study: Hyperthyroidism was newly diagnosed in patients aged 18 to 65 (duration under 2 months).

Source: peripheral blood mononuclear cells (PBMCs), taken at new diagnosis, from a patient treated with antithyroid drugs. The J gene is TRBJ2-2, the V gene TRBV28; D is uncertain. The sequence was obtained from a woman in her 30s with Graves disease. The CDR3: CASTSGYTRELFF. As DNA, the CDR3 is TGTGCCAGCACTAGTGGGTATACCCGGGAGCTGTTTTTT.